This T cell receptor beta chain was identified during a study of cytomegalovirus exposure and HLA in healthy donors. Study results and limitations: High sensitivity and specificity were reportedly achieved when the classifier diagnosed cytomegalovirus status. There were some public TCRs occurring in many donors, but most TCR sequences were rare.

As concerns this clone: Its specificity is unknown.

Germline loops: CDR1 MNHEY, CDR2 SMNVEV (reference sequence). The V end lost 4 bases, the J end lost 3 bases, and 7 bases lay between the germline ends. The CDR3 sequence is 13 residues long. Clones were sequenced by immunoSEQ multiplex PCR, and TCRdb holds only the in-frame ones, with some missing. The repertoire holds over 150,000 clones, with roughly 89% as singletons. The rearrangement uses TRBV27 and TRBJ2-1; D might be TRBD2 (5 bases). The specimen sequenced was PBMCs. This sequence originates from a man between 18 and 35 years old in good health and CMV-seropositive. The CDR3 bases are TGTGCCAGCAGTTACGGGATCTACAATGAGCAGTTCTTC. Residues: CASSYGIYNEQFF.